A selection of T cell receptor beta chains follows, all from one sample in a study of blood T cell repertoires in COVID-19. The table came from immunoSEQ multiplex PCR; TCRdb's copy has only in-frame clones and leaves some out. The sample holds some 270,000 clones; 80% to 90% are singletons and the top ten take 3% to 3.5%. Material for sequencing was PBMCs or T cells enriched from blood (not recorded which). The receptors stem from a woman aged 40 to 55 who had been exposed to COVID-19. CDR3s include the opening cysteine and the closing phenylalanine or tryptophan. The D gene is left open where the match is weak. A row's size may be missing; if present it is once, few, many or a size class.

v_call: TRBV4-3
j_call: TRBJ1-5
d_call: .
cdr3_length: 15
clone_size: medium-sized
cdr3_nt: TGCGCCAGCAGCCTGACCGCGGCTAGCAATCAGCCCCAGCATTTT
cdr3_aa: CASSLTAASNQPQHF

v_call: TRBV5-1
j_call: TRBJ2-5
d_call: .
cdr3_length: 15
clone_size: .
cdr3_nt: TGTGCCAGCAGCTTCACAGGGTCCCTTCAAGAGACCCAGTACTTC
cdr3_aa: CASSFTGSLQETQYF

v_call: TRBV28
j_call: TRBJ1-1
d_call: .
cdr3_length: 13
clone_size: .
cdr3_nt: TGTGCCAGCAGTTTTTTCGCCGGGACTGAAGCTTTCTTT
cdr3_aa: CASSFFAGTEAFF

v_call: TRBV30
j_call: TRBJ2-5
d_call: .
cdr3_length: 13
clone_size: .
cdr3_nt: TGTGCCTGGAGTAATTGGACTGGAGAGACCCAGTACTTC
cdr3_aa: CAWSNWTGETQYF

v_call: TRBV30
j_call: TRBJ1-2
d_call: .
cdr3_length: 14
clone_size: .
cdr3_nt: TGTGCCTGGAACCCAAGGGGTGGTAACTATGGCTACACCTTC
cdr3_aa: CAWNPRGGNYGYTF

v_call: TRBV10-3
j_call: TRBJ1-1
d_call: TRBD1
cdr3_length: 15
clone_size: .
cdr3_nt: TGTGCCATCAGTGAGTCGGACAGGACGAACACTGAAGCTTTCTTT
cdr3_aa: CAISESDRTNTEAFF

v_call: TRBV28
j_call: TRBJ1-2
d_call: .
cdr3_length: 10
clone_size: .
cdr3_nt: TGTGCCAGCATGAGTACTGGCTACACCTTC
cdr3_aa: CASMSTGYTF

v_call: TRBV6-5
j_call: TRBJ1-2
d_call: .
cdr3_length: 15
clone_size: .
cdr3_nt: TGTGCCAGCAGTCAACCGGGACAAACGTCCTATGGCTACACCTTC
cdr3_aa: CASSQPGQTSYGYTF

v_call: TRBV7-9
j_call: TRBJ2-7
d_call: TRBD2
cdr3_length: 15
clone_size: .
cdr3_nt: TGTGCCAGCAGCTTAGGCGGGGGTCCGTACTACGAGCAGTACTTC
cdr3_aa: CASSLGGGPYYEQYF

v_call: TRBV9
j_call: TRBJ1-1
d_call: TRBD1
cdr3_length: 14
clone_size: .
cdr3_nt: TGTGCCAGCAGCTCAACGGACAGGGGGACTGAAGCTTTCTTT
cdr3_aa: CASSSTDRGTEAFF

v_call: TRBV27
j_call: TRBJ1-4
d_call: .
cdr3_length: 14
clone_size: once
cdr3_nt: TGTGCCAGCACTCGCGGGGGGTCGGGTGAAAAACTGTTTTTT
cdr3_aa: CASTRGGSGEKLFF

v_call: TRBV19
j_call: TRBJ1-2
d_call: .
cdr3_length: 14
clone_size: .
cdr3_nt: TGTGCCAGTAGTATGAGGGATCTACGGTATGGCTACACCTTC
cdr3_aa: CASSMRDLRYGYTF

v_call: TRBV6-1
j_call: TRBJ2-3
d_call: TRBD2
cdr3_length: 14
clone_size: .
cdr3_nt: TGTGCCAGCAGTGAAGTGGTAGCGGGAGATACGCAGTATTTT
cdr3_aa: CASSEVVAGDTQYF

v_call: TRBV9
j_call: TRBJ2-1
d_call: .
cdr3_length: 16
clone_size: .
cdr3_nt: TGTGCCAGCAGCGTAGCTCCAGCGGGCTCCTACAATGAGCAGTTCTTC
cdr3_aa: CASSVAPAGSYNEQFF

v_call: TRBV4-1
j_call: TRBJ1-2
d_call: TRBD1
cdr3_length: 12
clone_size: .
cdr3_nt: TGCGCCAGCAGCCCGACAGGGGCTGGCTACACCTTC
cdr3_aa: CASSPTGAGYTF

v_call: TRBV25-1
j_call: TRBJ1-4
d_call: TRBD1
cdr3_length: 14
clone_size: once
cdr3_nt: TGTGCCAGCAGTGATGGACAGGGGGCGGAAAAACTGTTTTTT
cdr3_aa: CASSDGQGAEKLFF

v_call: TRBV27
j_call: TRBJ1-6
d_call: TRBD1
cdr3_length: 13
clone_size: .
cdr3_nt: TGTGCCAGCAGTTGGGACAGGAAATCACCCCTCCACTTT
cdr3_aa: CASSWDRKSPLHF

v_call: TRBV11-3
j_call: TRBJ1-1
d_call: .
cdr3_length: 12
clone_size: once
cdr3_nt: TGTGCCAGCAGCTTCGGGGAATTTGAAGCTTTCTTT
cdr3_aa: CASSFGEFEAFF

v_call: TRBV6-2/TRBV6-3
j_call: TRBJ1-2
d_call: TRBD1
cdr3_length: 15
clone_size: .
cdr3_nt: TGTGCCAGCAGTTACTCGGACAGGGGCCAAGGTGGCTACACCTTC
cdr3_aa: CASSYSDRGQGGYTF

v_call: TRBV28
j_call: TRBJ2-2
d_call: TRBD1
cdr3_length: 12
clone_size: .
cdr3_nt: TGTGCCACACTACAGGGGGCCGGGGAGCTGTTTTTT
cdr3_aa: CATLQGAGELFF

v_call: TRBV7-6
j_call: TRBJ2-2
d_call: TRBD1
cdr3_length: 18
clone_size: .
cdr3_nt: TGTGCCAGCAGCCCCCAAGGGCTGGACAGGGTAGTTGCCGGGGAGCTGTTTTTT
cdr3_aa: CASSPQGLDRVVAGELFF

v_call: TRBV7-2
j_call: TRBJ1-1
d_call: .
cdr3_length: 14
clone_size: .
cdr3_nt: TGTGCCAGCAGCTCCAGTGACTACAACACTGAAGCTTTCTTT
cdr3_aa: CASSSSDYNTEAFF

v_call: TRBV5-4
j_call: TRBJ1-1
d_call: .
cdr3_length: 14
clone_size: .
cdr3_nt: TGTGCCAGCAGGCCAGCAGGAATGAACACTGAAGCTTTCTTT
cdr3_aa: CASRPAGMNTEAFF

v_call: TRBV5-6
j_call: TRBJ2-4
d_call: .
cdr3_length: 15
clone_size: .
cdr3_nt: TGTGCCAGCAGCTTCAGACAGCTAGCCAAAAACATTCAGTACTTC
cdr3_aa: CASSFRQLAKNIQYF

v_call: TRBV4-3
j_call: TRBJ1-4
d_call: .
cdr3_length: 14
clone_size: few
cdr3_nt: TGCGCCAGCAGTTTCCAAGCGGGGAGCGAAAAACTGTTTTTT
cdr3_aa: CASSFQAGSEKLFF

v_call: TRBV10-3
j_call: TRBJ2-1
d_call: TRBD1
cdr3_length: 15
clone_size: once
cdr3_nt: TGTGCCATCACTAGAGGACAGGGAGCGAAAAATGAGCAGTTCTTC
cdr3_aa: CAITRGQGAKNEQFF

v_call: TRBV4-1
j_call: TRBJ2-1
d_call: .
cdr3_length: 13
clone_size: .
cdr3_nt: TGCGCCAGCAGCCAAGGACTCTACAATGAGCAGTTCTTC
cdr3_aa: CASSQGLYNEQFF

v_call: TRBV5-1
j_call: TRBJ2-5
d_call: TRBD2
cdr3_length: 14
clone_size: .
cdr3_nt: TGTGCCAGCAGCTTACGGGAGGCCTCGGAGACCCAGTACTTC
cdr3_aa: CASSLREASETQYF

v_call: TRBV28
j_call: TRBJ1-2
d_call: TRBD1
cdr3_length: 13
clone_size: .
cdr3_nt: TGTGCCGGCAAAGGACAGGGCTTCGATGGCTACACCTTC
cdr3_aa: CAGKGQGFDGYTF